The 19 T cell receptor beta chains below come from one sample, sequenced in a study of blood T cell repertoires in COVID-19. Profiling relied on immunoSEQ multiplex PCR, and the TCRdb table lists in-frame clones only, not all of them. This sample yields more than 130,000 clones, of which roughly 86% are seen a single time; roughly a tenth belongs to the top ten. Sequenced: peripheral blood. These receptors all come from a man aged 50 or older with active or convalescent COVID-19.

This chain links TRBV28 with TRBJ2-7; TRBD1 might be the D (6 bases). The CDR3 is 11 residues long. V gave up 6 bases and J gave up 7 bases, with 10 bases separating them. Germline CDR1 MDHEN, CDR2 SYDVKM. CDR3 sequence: CASSTGPEQYF. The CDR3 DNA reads TGTGCCAGCAGCACAGGGCCTGAGCAGTACTTC.

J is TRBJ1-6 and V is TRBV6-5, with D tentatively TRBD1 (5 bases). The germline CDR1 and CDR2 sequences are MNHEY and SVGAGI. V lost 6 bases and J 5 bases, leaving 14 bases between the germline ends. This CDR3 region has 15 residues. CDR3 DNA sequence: TGTGCCAGCAGCTGGGGGACTGTCAATAATTCACCCCTCCACTTT. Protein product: CASSWGTVNNSPLHF.

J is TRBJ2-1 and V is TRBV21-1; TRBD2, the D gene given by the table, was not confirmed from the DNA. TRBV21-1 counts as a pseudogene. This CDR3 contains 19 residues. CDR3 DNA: TGTGCCAGCAGCAAAGCGCGTAGAGGTGGGAGCGGGGCCTACAATGAGCAGTTCTTC. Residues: CASSKARRGGSGAYNEQFF.

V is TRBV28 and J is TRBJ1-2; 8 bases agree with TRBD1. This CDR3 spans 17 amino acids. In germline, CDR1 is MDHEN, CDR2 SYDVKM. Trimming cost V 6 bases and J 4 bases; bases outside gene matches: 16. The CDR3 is CASSPNGQGGGSYGYTF. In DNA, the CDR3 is TGTGCCAGCAGCCCTAACGGACAGGGAGGAGGGAGCTATGGCTACACCTTC.

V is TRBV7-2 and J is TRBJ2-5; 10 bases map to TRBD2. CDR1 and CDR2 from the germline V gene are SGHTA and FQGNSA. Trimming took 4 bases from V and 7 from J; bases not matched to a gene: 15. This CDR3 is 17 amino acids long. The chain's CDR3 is CASSSIELAGVTGTQYF. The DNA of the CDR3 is TGTGCCAGCAGCTCTATAGAGCTAGCGGGAGTAACGGGGACCCAGTACTTC.

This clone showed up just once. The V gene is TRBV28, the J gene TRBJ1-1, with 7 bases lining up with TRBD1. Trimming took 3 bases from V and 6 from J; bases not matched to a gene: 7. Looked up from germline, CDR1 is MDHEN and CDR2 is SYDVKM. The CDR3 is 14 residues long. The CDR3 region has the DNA TGTGCCAGCAGTTTGGGACAGCCACAGGCTGAAGCTTTCTTT. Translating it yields CASSLGQPQAEAFF.

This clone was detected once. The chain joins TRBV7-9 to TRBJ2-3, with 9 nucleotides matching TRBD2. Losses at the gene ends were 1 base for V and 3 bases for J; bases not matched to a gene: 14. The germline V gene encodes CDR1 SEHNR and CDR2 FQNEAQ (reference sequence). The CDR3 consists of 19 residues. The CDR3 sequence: CASSLGGVRLADGTDTQYF. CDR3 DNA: TGTGCCAGCAGCTTAGGCGGGGTACGACTAGCGGATGGGACAGATACGCAGTATTTT.

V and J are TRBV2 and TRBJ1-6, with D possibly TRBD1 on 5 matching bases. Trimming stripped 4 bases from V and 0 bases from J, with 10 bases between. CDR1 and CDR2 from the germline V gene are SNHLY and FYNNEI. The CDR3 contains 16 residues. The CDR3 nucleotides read TGTGCCAGCAGTGGAGGTCAGGGCTCCTATAATTCACCCCTCCACTTT. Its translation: CASSGGQGSYNSPLHF.

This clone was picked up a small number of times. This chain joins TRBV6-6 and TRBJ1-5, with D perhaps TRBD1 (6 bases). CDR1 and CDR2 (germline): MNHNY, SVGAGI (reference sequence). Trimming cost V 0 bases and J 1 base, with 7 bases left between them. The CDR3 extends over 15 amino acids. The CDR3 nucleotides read TGTGCCAGCAGTTACTCGCAGGGGAGCAATCAGCCCCAGCATTTT. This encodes CASSYSQGSNQPQHF.

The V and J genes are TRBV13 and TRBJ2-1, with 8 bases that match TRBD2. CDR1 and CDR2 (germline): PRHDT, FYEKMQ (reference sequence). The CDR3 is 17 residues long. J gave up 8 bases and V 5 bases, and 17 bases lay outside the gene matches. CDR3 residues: CASSPTFGAGDVHEQFF. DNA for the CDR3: TGTGCCAGCAGCCCGACCTTTGGAGCGGGGGACGTGCATGAGCAGTTCTTC.

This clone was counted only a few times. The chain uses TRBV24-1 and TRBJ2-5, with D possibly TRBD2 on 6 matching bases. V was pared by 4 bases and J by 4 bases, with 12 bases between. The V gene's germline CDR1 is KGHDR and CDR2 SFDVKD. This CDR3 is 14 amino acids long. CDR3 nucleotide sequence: TGTGCCACCAGTGAGGGACTGAAAGGAGAGACCCAGTACTTC. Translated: CATSEGLKGETQYF.

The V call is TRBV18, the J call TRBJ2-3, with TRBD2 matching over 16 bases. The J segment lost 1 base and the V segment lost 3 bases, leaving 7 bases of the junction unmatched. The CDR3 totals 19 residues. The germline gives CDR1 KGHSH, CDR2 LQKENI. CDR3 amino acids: CASSPSSGLAGGRTDTQYF. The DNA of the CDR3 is TGTGCCAGCTCACCGTCTTCGGGACTAGCGGGAGGGCGCACAGATACGCAGTATTTT.

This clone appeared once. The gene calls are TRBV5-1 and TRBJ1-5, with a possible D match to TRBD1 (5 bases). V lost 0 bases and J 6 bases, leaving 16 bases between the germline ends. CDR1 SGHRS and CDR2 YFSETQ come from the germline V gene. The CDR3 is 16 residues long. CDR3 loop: CASSLGGRGSAQPQHF. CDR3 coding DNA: TGCGCCAGCAGCTTGGGGGGCCGGGGGTCGGCTCAGCCCCAGCATTTT.

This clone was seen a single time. In DNA, the CDR3 is TGTGCCACCAGGGGGTGGACAGGGGGTACCGGGGAGCTGTTTTTT. This translates into CATRGWTGGTGELFF. The rearrangement links TRBV24-1 to TRBJ2-2, with 10 bases aligning to TRBD1. The CDR3 is made up of 15 amino acids. Germline V gene lookup returns CDR1 KGHDR and CDR2 SFDVKD. V was clipped by 7 bases and J by 5 bases; unmatched bases: 6.

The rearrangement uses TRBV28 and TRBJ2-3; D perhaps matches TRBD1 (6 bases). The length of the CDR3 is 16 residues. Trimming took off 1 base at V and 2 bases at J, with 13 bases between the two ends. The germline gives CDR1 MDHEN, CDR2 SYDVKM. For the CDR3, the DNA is TGTGCCAGCAGTTTATCAGGGGACACCGACACAGATACGCAGTATTTT. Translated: CASSLSGDTDTDTQYF.

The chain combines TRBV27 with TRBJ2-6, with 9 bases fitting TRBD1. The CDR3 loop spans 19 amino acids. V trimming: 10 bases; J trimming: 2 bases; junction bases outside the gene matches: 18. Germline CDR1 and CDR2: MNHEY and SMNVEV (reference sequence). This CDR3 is CATGGLGTGWPPGANVLTF. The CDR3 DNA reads TGTGCCACCGGGGGGCTTGGGACAGGGTGGCCCCCTGGGGCCAACGTCCTGACTTTC.

The CDR3 region has the DNA TGTGCCAGCAGCTTTACGACTCCGAAGAACAATGAGCAGTTCTTC. This sequence encodes CASSFTTPKNNEQFF. The chain links TRBV7-9 to TRBJ2-1; the D is unclear. V lost 3 bases and J lost 5, with 14 bases in between. This CDR3 contains 15 residues. From germline, CDR1 is SEHNR and CDR2 FQNEAQ (reference sequence). Full variable domain (outside the CDR3, taken from reference TRBV7-9 and TRBJ2-1): DTGVSQNPRHKITKRGQNVTFRCDPISEHNRLYWYRQTLGQGPEFLTYFQNEAQLEKSRLLSDRFSAERPKGSFSTLEIQRTEQGDSAMYLCASSFTTPKNNEQFFGPGTRLTVL.

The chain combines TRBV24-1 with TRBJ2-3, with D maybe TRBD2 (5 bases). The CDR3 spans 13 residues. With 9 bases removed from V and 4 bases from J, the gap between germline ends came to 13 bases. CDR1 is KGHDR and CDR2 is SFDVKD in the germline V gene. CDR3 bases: TGTGCCACCCAGAGAACTAGTTCAGATACGCAGTATTTT. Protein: CATQRTSSDTQYF.

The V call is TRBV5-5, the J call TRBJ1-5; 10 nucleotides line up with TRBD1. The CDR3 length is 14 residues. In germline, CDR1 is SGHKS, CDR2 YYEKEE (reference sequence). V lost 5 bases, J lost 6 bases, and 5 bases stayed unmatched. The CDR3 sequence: CASSRDRGVQPQHF. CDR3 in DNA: TGTGCCAGCAGTAGGGACAGGGGTGTTCAGCCCCAGCATTTT.